Given below is one T cell receptor beta chain in context. Its cognate antigen has yet to be identified. Per-base qualities were not stored, and no clone one base away is much larger. This sample stems from a study of blood T cell repertoires in COVID-19 (dated by TCRdb to about 2020). For the study in its entirety: The collaborator samples originated in the United States, Italy and Spain and spanned the acute and convalescent phases of COVID-19. The prospective study material was composed of cDNA or gDNA derived from T cells, B-cell-depleted T cells, or PBMCs. The dataset comprised deeply sampled blood TCRbeta repertoires from subjects exposed to, actively infected with, or recovered from COVID-19. A freely available public database, intended as a resource for researchers studying the immune response to SARS-CoV-2, is where the repertoires were released. Samples came from the ongoing ImmuneRACE study (first 160 participants) plus 1,254 subjects from 6 global collaborators. Sample metadata almost always included a de-identified subject ID, COVID-19 status, age in years and sex. Where available, HLA class I and class II types were taken from metadata supplied by the sample provider and were not determined by assay-based typing.

One collaborating source in Seattle enrolled patients during active infection and followed them longitudinally through the course of disease. Whole blood was collected in K2EDTA tubes by collaborating institutions according to the institutions' own protocols. For TCRbeta analysis, collaborators shipped samples as frozen whole blood, isolated PBMCs, or DNA extracted from either of those sample types. TCRbeta CDR3 regions were amplified from genomic DNA using the immunoSEQ Assay, a bias-controlled multiplex PCR. The original methods were these. The number of nucleated cells in each sample was estimated by amplification of reference gene primers within the assay. To quantify the absolute abundance of each unique TCRbeta CDR3 rearrangement, sequence reads were collapsed and filtered. For each sample, productive Simpson clonality was calculated by taking the square root of Simpson's diversity index across productive rearrangements. The table comes from immuneACCESS by way of TCRdb, which keeps in-frame sequences with V and J called. Part of the clones is missing from these tables; in studies checked, under half for an unresolved V gene and the rest for unknown reasons. The V and J calls and the clone size are those of that table, but D and trimming were determined from the DNA. The sample table records nearly 300,000 clones; 65% to 85% of these occur just once. Clones ranked in the top ten supply over 1.1% of the sample.

CDR1 SEHNR and CDR2 FQNEAQ are derived from the germline V gene (reference sequence). Trimmed from V: 1 base; trimmed from J: 6 bases; junction bases lacking a gene match: 9. Reading from cysteine to phenylalanine, the CDR3 counts 15 amino acids. The CDR3 DNA has 45 bases and is translated from base 1. What the work shows at the level of the full study, not this receptor alone: The quantity of clinical and demographic metadata differed by source and by participant and was supplied without curation.

This sequence originates from a human donor with COVID-19, enrolled during active disease. The donor label of this sample is uncertain. The sequence is built from TRBV7-9 and TRBJ2-7, and 7 junctional nucleotides match TRBD1. The sequenced sample was peripheral blood. The CDR3 reads as follows: CASSLGQGDIGEQYF. The DNA sequence reads TGTGCCAGCAGCTTAGGACAGGGCGACATCGGCGAGCAGTACTTC.